These T cell receptor beta chains were read from a single sample in a study of control samples from healthy donors and cancer patients. Only in-frame clones appear in the TCRdb table, and some are missing; sequencing was by immunoSEQ multiplex PCR. This sample carries 98,000 or so clones, 70% to 80% of them seen once, and the ten largest clones take about 10%. Sequenced sample: blood. These receptor sequences come from a woman aged 25 to 39 in good health. Each CDR3 is given with its conserved first and last residue. The order of the fields is D gene, V gene, clone size, J gene, CDR3 DNA, CDR3 protein. A D gene is named only where the DNA matches it firmly. Size is stated for part of the rows, as once, few or many counts, or as a class when the clone is expanded.

.	TRBV10-3	once	TRBJ2-3	TGTGCCTCGGGAGCTAGCACAGATACGCAGTATTTT	CASGASTDTQYF
TRBD1	TRBV13	.	TRBJ2-7	TGTGCCAGCAGCTCCGGGACAGGGTTCTACGAGCAGTACTTC	CASSSGTGFYEQYF
.	TRBV29-1	.	TRBJ1-2	TGCAGCGTTGGGTCATCCGAATTTGGCTACACCTTC	CSVGSSEFGYTF
TRBD2	TRBV4-3	.	TRBJ2-2	TGCGCCAGCAGCCAAGGAAGGAGCGGGGGGGCGAACACCGGGGAGCTGTTTTTT	CASSQGRSGGANTGELFF
.	TRBV5-1	.	TRBJ2-2	TGCGCCAGCAGCTTGTTCTTATCTACCGCGAACACCGGGGAGCTGTTTTTT	CASSLFLSTANTGELFF
TRBD1	TRBV5-8	.	TRBJ1-5	TGTGCCAGCAGCTCCGGACAGGGAGGGCTTAGTCAGCCCCAGCATTTT	CASSSGQGGLSQPQHF
.	TRBV18	.	TRBJ1-4	TGTGCCAGCTCACGATATCGGCCAGGCCTTGCAACTAATGAAAAACTGTTTTTT	CASSRYRPGLATNEKLFF
.	TRBV6-5	.	TRBJ2-1	TGTGCCAGCATCCCAGGGTATCGGGACAATGAGCAGTTCTTC	CASIPGYRDNEQFF
TRBD2	TRBV30	.	TRBJ2-1	TGTGCCTCAGGACTAGCTAATAAAAATGAGCAGTTCTTC	CASGLANKNEQFF
.	TRBV10-3	.	TRBJ1-1	TGTGCCATCAGTGAGTTGAAGGGGACCACTGAAGCTTTCTTT	CAISELKGTTEAFF
TRBD2	TRBV5-1	.	TRBJ2-5	TGCGCCAGCGCCCTGGGACTAGCGGTCCAAGAGACCCAGTACTTC	CASALGLAVQETQYF
.	TRBV3-1/TRBV3-2	.	TRBJ2-3	TGTGCCAGCAGCCCTTGGCGGGCAGATACGCAGTATTTT	CASSPWRADTQYF
.	TRBV10-3	once	TRBJ2-7	TGTGCCATCAGTGAGTTACCTAGGGGGGGGATGAACGAGCAGTACTTC	CAISELPRGGMNEQYF
.	TRBV5-6	once	TRBJ1-3	TGTGCCAGCAGCTCTGCCTTGGGGACCTCTGGAAACACCATATATTTT	CASSSALGTSGNTIYF
.	TRBV19	.	TRBJ2-7	TGTGCCAGTAGTATAGTACAGGACAGCTACGAGCAGTACTTC	CASSIVQDSYEQYF
.	TRBV30	.	TRBJ2-1	TGTGCCTGGAACTCAGGCCGGGTGACAAAGAACAATGAGCAGTTCTTC	CAWNSGRVTKNNEQFF
.	TRBV19	.	TRBJ2-7	TGTGCCAGTAGTCCTCAGGGTCGGGACGAGCAGTACTTC	CASSPQGRDEQYF
.	TRBV5-1	.	TRBJ1-1	TGCGCCAGCAAACTGTGGGCCTCCGACATGAACACTGAAGCTTTCTTT	CASKLWASDMNTEAFF
.	TRBV3-1/TRBV3-2	.	TRBJ1-6	TGTGCCAGCAGCCGACACGGTGGAGGGCTGAGCTCCTATAATTCACCCCTCCACTTT	CASSRHGGGLSSYNSPLHF
TRBD1	TRBV29-1	.	TRBJ1-1	TGCAGCGTTGCCGAACGGGGACAGTACACTGAAGCTTTCTTT	CSVAERGQYTEAFF
TRBD1	TRBV19	once	TRBJ2-3	TGTGCCAGTAGCCGACAGGGCCCAAGTACGCAGTATTTT	CASSRQGPSTQYF
.	TRBV10-1	.	TRBJ2-1	TGCGCCAGCAGTGCAAGGACTACTAGGGATGAGCAGTTCTTC	CASSARTTRDEQFF
.	TRBV6-2/TRBV6-3	few	TRBJ1-1	.	CASSYFGETTVF
.	TRBV19	.	TRBJ1-4	TGTGCCAGTAGTATACGGCGTAATGAAAAACTGTTTTTT	CASSIRRNEKLFF
.	TRBV5-6	.	TRBJ2-7	TGTGCCAGCAGCGGCGGGTCAGGGGGGATTCCCTACGAGCAGTACTTC	CASSGGSGGIPYEQYF
.	TRBV5-1	.	TRBJ2-7	TGCGCCAGCAGTCAAAGCAGGGACTCCTACGAGCAGTACTTC	CASSQSRDSYEQYF
.	TRBV6-5	.	TRBJ2-1	TGTGCCAGCAGTTACTCCAGAGCGCGGGGAGAGCAGTTCTTC	CASSYSRARGEQFF
TRBD2	TRBV15	few	TRBJ2-1	TGTGCCACCAGCAGAGATCGTCTAGCGGGGAGCTCCTACAATGAGCAGTTCTTC	CATSRDRLAGSSYNEQFF
.	TRBV19	.	TRBJ1-2	TGTGCCAGTAGTATCGGACTAAATGGCTACACCTTC	CASSIGLNGYTF
TRBD1	TRBV18	.	TRBJ1-6	TGTGCCAGCTCACCGCGCCTGGGACAGGATAATTCACCCCTCCACTTT	CASSPRLGQDNSPLHF
TRBD1	TRBV27	.	TRBJ2-5	TGTGCCAGCAGTTTGGGACAGGGGGCGCGAGAGACCCAGTACTTC	CASSLGQGARETQYF
TRBD1	TRBV18	.	TRBJ1-6	TGTGCCAGCTCACCGGACAGGGCCCCTAATTCACCCCTCCACTTT	CASSPDRAPNSPLHF
.	TRBV11-2	.	TRBJ1-1	TGTGCCAGCAGCTTAGTACGGGGTATGAACACTGAAGCTTTCTTT	CASSLVRGMNTEAFF
TRBD2	TRBV12-5	.	TRBJ2-3	TGTGCTAGTGGTTTTGGTGGCCGGGGGGGCCGAGATACGCAGTATTTT	CASGFGGRGGRDTQYF
TRBD2	TRBV5-6	.	TRBJ2-3	TGTGCCAGCAGCTCTCCGGGACTAGCGGGGGGAGGGTCCACAGATACGCAGTATTTT	CASSSPGLAGGGSTDTQYF
.	TRBV9	.	TRBJ2-7	TGTGCCAGCAGCGTAGAACCAGGGGCAACCTACGAGCAGTACTTC	CASSVEPGATYEQYF
TRBD2	TRBV19	.	TRBJ2-3	TGTGCCAGTGGACTAGCGGGGGGGCTGGTGGATACGCAGTATTTT	CASGLAGGLVDTQYF
.	TRBV3-1/TRBV3-2	.	TRBJ1-1	TGTGCCAGCAGCCAATATAGGACAGCGAACACTGAAGCTTTCTTT	CASSQYRTANTEAFF